Each of the 30 T cell receptor beta chains below was sequenced from the same sample in a study of control samples from healthy donors and cancer patients. Clones were read by immunoSEQ multiplex PCR, and TCRdb kept only the in-frame ones, dropping some. The table records over 150,000 clones, 90% to 95% of them present only once. Sequenced material: blood. The receptors derive from a man aged 40-50 years in good health.

The V gene is TRBV30, the J gene TRBJ1-1; no firm D call. Germline V gene data show CDR1 as GTSNPN and CDR2 as SVGIG (reference sequence). Trimming pared 0 bases from V and 4 bases from J, leaving 15 bases between. This CDR3 region has 15 residues. The CDR3 region is CAWSVRVGRVTEAFF. CDR3 in DNA: TGTGCCTGGAGTGTACGGGTAGGGCGTGTCACTGAAGCTTTCTTT.

This chain links TRBV6-1 with TRBJ1-5; 8 bases fit TRBD1. Per the germline V gene, CDR1 is MNHNS and CDR2 is SASEGT. This CDR3 comprises 15 residues. Unmatched junction bases numbered 2, after V lost 0 bases and J lost 4 bases. The CDR3 loop is CASSEARTGNQPQHF. Here the CDR3 DNA reads TGTGCCAGCAGTGAAGCTAGGACAGGGAATCAGCCCCAGCATTTT.

This chain joins TRBV5-1 and TRBJ2-7, with TRBD2 matching over 7 bases. CDR3 length equals 13 residues. The trim removed 4 bases at V and 1 base at J, leaving 2 bases unmatched. CDR1 and CDR2 from the germline V gene are SGHRS and YFSETQ. This CDR3 is CASSHGGSYEQYF. The CDR3 DNA is TGCGCCAGCAGCCACGGGGGGTCCTACGAGCAGTACTTC.

The chain recombines TRBV18 with TRBJ2-6; D possibly corresponds to TRBD1 (5 bases). The V end was cut by 6 bases, the J end by 0 bases, with 12 bases between. The germline gives CDR1 KGHSH, CDR2 LQKENI. The CDR3 has 16 amino acids. The CDR3 DNA is TGTGCCAGCTCGCCCGACAGTAGCTCTGGGGCCAACGTCCTGACTTTC. As protein: CASSPDSSSGANVLTF.

The chain combines TRBV19 with TRBJ2-5; the match to TRBD1 covers 9 bases. The CDR3 is 16 residues long. Germline V gene sequence: CDR1 LNHDA, CDR2 SQIVND (reference sequence). V shed 1 base and J 5 bases; nucleotides not matched to a gene: 8. DNA of the CDR3: TGTGCCAGTAGTATAGGTTTGGGACAGGGTATTGAGACCCAGTACTTC. It specifies CASSIGLGQGIETQYF. The variable domain in full, with the rest retrieved from reference TRBV19 and TRBJ2-5, is DGGITQSPKYLFRKEGQNVTLSCEQNLNHDAMYWYRQDPGQGLRLIYYSQIVNDFQKGDIAEGYSVSREKKESFPLTVTSAQKNPTAFYLCASSIGLGQGIETQYFGPGTRLLVL.

The chain is built from TRBV6-5 and TRBJ1-5; D might be TRBD1 (6 bases). Deletions cut 5 bases from V and 9 bases from J, with 17 bases between. The germline V gene encodes CDR1 MNHEY and CDR2 SVGAGI. The CDR3 is 14 amino acids. The CDR3 DNA follows: TGTGCCAGCAGTACCCGGGGGGCCGGGGGGCCCCAGCATTTT. It specifies CASSTRGAGGPQHF.

The chain couples TRBV19 to TRBJ2-3; TRBD1 might be the D (7 bases). CDR1 is LNHDA and CDR2 is SQIVND in the germline V gene (reference sequence). Between the trimmed V and J ends, which lost 3 bases and 3 bases, there was a span of 13 bases. There are 15 residues in the CDR3. The CDR3 DNA is TGTGCCAGTAGTATCGCAGGGGGGTGGACAGATACGCAGTATTTT. This gives the protein CASSIAGGWTDTQYF. The variable domain in full, completed from reference TRBV19 and TRBJ2-3, reads DGGITQSPKYLFRKEGQNVTLSCEQNLNHDAMYWYRQDPGQGLRLIYYSQIVNDFQKGDIAEGYSVSREKKESFPLTVTSAQKNPTAFYLCASSIAGGWTDTQYFGPGTRLTVL.

The V call is TRBV4-1, the J call TRBJ1-1, with D uncertain. Trimming took off 6 bases at V and 3 bases at J, with 11 bases between the two ends. The CDR3 spans 13 residues. The germline CDR1 and CDR2 sequences are MGHRA and YSYEKL. DNA for the CDR3: TGCGCCAGCAGTTCCAGGCTGGACACTGAAGCTTTCTTT. This encodes CASSSRLDTEAFF.

V usage is TRBV2 and J usage is TRBJ1-5; D remains ambiguous. Germline V lookup: CDR1 SNHLY, CDR2 FYNNEI. Deletions cut 6 bases from V and 0 bases from J, with 12 bases between. The CDR3 extends over 15 amino acids. The DNA for the CDR3 is TGTGCCAGCAGGGTCAGTCGGTATAGCAATCAGCCCCAGCATTTT. This encodes CASRVSRYSNQPQHF.

V usage is TRBV5-1 and J usage is TRBJ2-7; TRBD2 aligns across 9 bases. The CDR3 is 15 residues long. The germline V gene has CDR1 SGHRS and CDR2 YFSETQ. V trimming: 7 bases; J trimming: 7 bases; junction bases outside the gene matches: 15. CDR3 coding DNA: TGCGCCAGCTCCGGCGGGGGACTAGCCGAAGTTGAGCAGTACTTC. The encoded protein is CASSGGGLAEVEQYF.

CDR3 amino acids: CASSYVAGGTNYGYTF. As DNA, the CDR3 is TGTGCCAGCAGTTACGTGGCAGGGGGAACTAACTATGGCTACACCTTC. This rearrangement joins TRBV6-5 to TRBJ1-2; 7 positions match TRBD1. This CDR3 is 16 amino acids long. V gave up 2 bases and J gave up 0 bases; unmatched junction bases: 6. Germline V gene lookup returns CDR1 MNHEY and CDR2 SVGAGI.

This rearrangement joins TRBV5-1 to TRBJ2-1, with 11 positions matching TRBD2. Germline lookup yields CDR1 SGHRS and CDR2 YFSETQ. After removal of 2 bases from V and 3 bases from J, the junction contained 4 bases not matched to a gene. The length of the CDR3 is 16 residues. CDR3 in DNA: TGCGCCAGCAGCTTCAGACTAGCGGGAAGCTACAATGAGCAGTTCTTC. Its protein product is CASSFRLAGSYNEQFF.

This chain joins TRBV28 and TRBJ2-2; no definite D call. The germline V and J ends were trimmed by 6 bases and 4 bases, with 12 bases remaining between them. CDR1 and CDR2 (germline): MDHEN, SYDVKM. This CDR3 is 14 amino acids long. CDR3 protein: CASRRSSGTGELFF. In nucleotides, the CDR3 is TGTGCCAGCAGGAGGAGCTCGGGCACCGGGGAGCTGTTTTTT.

The rearrangement uses TRBV27 and TRBJ2-1; D perhaps matches TRBD2 (5 bases). CDR1 is MNHEY, CDR2 SMNVEV, per germline (reference sequence). The V and J ends lost 5 bases and 8 bases respectively, with 13 bases between them. The CDR3 contains 13 residues. DNA for the CDR3: TGTGCCAGCAGTGTACAACTAGGAGATGAGCAGTTCTTC. Amino acid sequence: CASSVQLGDEQFF.

The CDR3 bases are TGTGCCAGCAGCTGGGACAGGGGACCGTATGGCTACACCTTC. Its translation: CASSWDRGPYGYTF. The chain has TRBV7-2 and TRBJ1-2; the match to TRBD1 covers 10 bases. The J segment lost 5 bases and the V segment lost 4 bases, leaving 4 bases of the junction unmatched. Germline values: CDR1 SGHTA, CDR2 FQGNSA. This CDR3 is built from 14 residues.

The V call is TRBV9, the J call TRBJ1-5, with TRBD1 as a possible D gene (5 bases). The ends were cut back, 0 bases at V and 3 bases at J, with 7 bases in the middle. In germline, CDR1 is SGDLS, CDR2 YYNGEE. The CDR3 is 14 amino acids. The CDR3 sequence is CASSVGGTNQPQHF. The CDR3 coding sequence is TGTGCCAGCAGCGTAGGTGGGACCAATCAGCCCCAGCATTTT.

The CDR3 DNA is TGCAGCGTTGTCAAGGGTGTCGAAGAAGCTTTCTTT. This sequence encodes CSVVKGVEEAFF. The rearrangement links TRBV29-1 to TRBJ1-1; no firm D call. This CDR3 contains 12 residues. CDR1 and CDR2 (germline): SQVTM, ANQGSEA. Deletions cut 4 bases from V and 8 bases from J, with 14 bases between.

The chain has TRBV4-3 and TRBJ2-6; tentatively, D is TRBD1 (5 bases). V lost 1 base, J lost 1 base, and 11 bases lay in between. CDR3 size: 17 residues. Germline values: CDR1 LGHNA, CDR2 YSLEER. The CDR3 region has the DNA TGCGCCAGCAGCCAAGTCATAGGGGCGTCTGGGGCCAACGTCCTGACTTTC. Residues: CASSQVIGASGANVLTF.

With respect to this clone: A junction end diverges from the germline sequence, so it may reflect a read error. The genes are TRBV11-2 and TRBJ1-6, with 10 bases identical to TRBD1. Germline-derived CDR1 and CDR2 are SGHAT and FQNNGV. The CDR3 covers 14 residues. The CDR3 protein is CAGSFDRGLSPLHF. For the CDR3, the DNA is TGTGCCGGCAGCTTCGACAGGGGGCTTTCACCCCTCCACTTT.

The count of this clone is one. V gene TRBV28 combines with J gene TRBJ1-1; perhaps TRBD1 as D (5 bases). The V gene lost 3 bases and the J gene lost 11 bases, with 10 bases spanning the gap. The germline V gene encodes CDR1 MDHEN and CDR2 SYDVKM. The CDR3 sequence is 11 residues long. The CDR3 spells CASSLGDAAFF. The CDR3 DNA reads TGTGCCAGCAGTTTGGGGGATGCCGCTTTCTTT.

The chain couples TRBV21-1 to TRBJ1-1; the D segment call TRBD1 is taken from the table without a DNA check. TRBV21-1 is recorded as a pseudogene. The CDR3 loop spans 16 amino acids. CDR3 amino acids: CASSKEARQQNTEAFF. Written as DNA, the CDR3 is TGTGCCAGCAGCAAAGAGGCAAGACAGCAGAACACTGAAGCTTTCTTT.

The chain combines TRBV11-2 with TRBJ1-5; D perhaps matches TRBD1 (6 bases). Germline CDR1 is SGHAT and CDR2 is FQNNGV. V lost 1 base and J lost 4, with 11 bases in between. The CDR3 has 15 residues. The CDR3 region is CASSLGWGANQPQHF. The CDR3, as DNA: TGTGCCAGCAGCTTAGGATGGGGGGCTAATCAGCCCCAGCATTTT.

This chain connects TRBV5-6 to TRBJ1-6; 8 bases map to TRBD1. Germline assignment: CDR1 SGHDT and CDR2 YYEEEE. V shed 4 bases and J 4 bases; nucleotides not matched to a gene: 10. This CDR3 spans 17 amino acids. The CDR3 nucleotides are TGTGCCAGCAGCCGGACCTCAGGGGGCTGGTATAATTCACCCCTCCACTTT. This translates into CASSRTSGGWYNSPLHF.

The chain employs TRBV6-5 and TRBJ1-2; D may be TRBD1 (5 bases). CDR3 length: 15 residues. Germline loops: CDR1 MNHEY, CDR2 SVGAGI. Deletions cut 0 bases from V and 7 bases from J, with 15 bases between. The chain's CDR3 is CASSYSLRGVGGYTF. CDR3 sequence (DNA): TGTGCCAGCAGTTACTCACTTAGGGGAGTGGGTGGCTACACCTTC.

The chain employs TRBV9 and TRBJ2-1; possible D gene TRBD1, 5 bases. Germline lookup yields CDR1 SGDLS and CDR2 YYNGEE. The CDR3 extends over 15 amino acids. Trimming stripped 1 base from V and 5 bases from J, with 13 bases between. The CDR3 DNA sequence: TGTGCCAGCAGCGTATACTCAGGGCCAGACAATGAGCAGTTCTTC. This gives the protein CASSVYSGPDNEQFF.

The chain employs TRBV19 and TRBJ1-5; D gene ambiguous. Trimming removed 3 bases at V and 0 bases at J, with 3 bases between. CDR1 and CDR2 (germline): LNHDA, SQIVND (reference sequence). This CDR3 comprises 13 residues. The CDR3 region is CASSMGSNQPQHF. In nucleotides, the CDR3 is TGTGCCAGTAGTATGGGTAGCAATCAGCCCCAGCATTTT.

The chain joins TRBV3-1 (or the pseudogene TRBV3-2) to TRBJ1-2; perhaps TRBD1 as D (5 bases). The CDR3 covers 14 residues. In germline, CDR1 is LGHDT, CDR2 YNNKEL (reference sequence). V lost 0 bases to trimming and J lost 7 bases, with 12 bases between them. CDR3 sequence: CASSQERRGRGYTF. The CDR3 DNA follows: TGTGCCAGCAGCCAAGAGAGGCGGGGCCGTGGCTACACCTTC.

The V and J genes are TRBV28 and TRBJ1-6; D is undetermined. V lost 2 bases and J lost 7, with 9 bases in between. This CDR3 spans 14 amino acids. Germline assignment: CDR1 MDHEN and CDR2 SYDVKM. The CDR3 here is CASSLGQLNSPLHF. In DNA, the CDR3 is TGTGCCAGCAGTTTAGGGCAGCTAAATTCACCCCTCCACTTT. Drawing the rest from reference TRBV28 and TRBJ1-6, the complete variable domain is DVKVTQSSRYLVKRTGEKVFLECVQDMDHENMFWYRQDPGLGLRLIYFSYDVKMKEKGDIPEGYSVSREKKERFSLILESASTNQTSMYLCASSLGQLNSPLHFGNGTRLTVT.

The chain employs TRBV27 and TRBJ2-3; the D gene is possibly TRBD2 (6 bases). CDR3 length: 15 residues. V shed 5 bases and J shed 6 bases, with 18 bases lying between them. Germline CDR1 reads MNHEY; CDR2 reads SMNVEV (reference sequence). The CDR3 reads CASSMRLLGGDTQYF. The CDR3 DNA sequence: TGTGCCAGCAGTATGAGACTGCTTGGAGGGGATACGCAGTATTTT.

The chain joins TRBV6-6 to TRBJ2-2, with unresolved D. V dropped 0 bases and J dropped 5 bases, with 13 bases sitting between them. The CDR3 has 16 residues. CDR1 MNHNY and CDR2 SVGAGI come from the germline V gene (reference sequence). The CDR3 spells CASSYSVGILTGELFF. The CDR3 nucleotides read TGTGCCAGCAGTTACTCGGTGGGAATTTTAACCGGGGAGCTGTTTTTT.